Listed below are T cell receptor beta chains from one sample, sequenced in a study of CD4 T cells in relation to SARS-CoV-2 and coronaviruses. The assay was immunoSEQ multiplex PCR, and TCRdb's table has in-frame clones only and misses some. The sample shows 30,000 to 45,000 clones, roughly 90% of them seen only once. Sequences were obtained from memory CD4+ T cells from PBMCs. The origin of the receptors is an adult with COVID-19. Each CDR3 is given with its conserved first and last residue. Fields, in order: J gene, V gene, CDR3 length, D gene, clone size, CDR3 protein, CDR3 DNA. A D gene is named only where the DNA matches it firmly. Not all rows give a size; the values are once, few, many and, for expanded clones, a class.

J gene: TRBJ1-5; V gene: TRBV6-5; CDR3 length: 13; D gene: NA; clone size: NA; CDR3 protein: CASRPYSNQPQHF; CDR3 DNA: TGTGCCAGCAGGCCATATAGCAATCAGCCCCAGCATTTT
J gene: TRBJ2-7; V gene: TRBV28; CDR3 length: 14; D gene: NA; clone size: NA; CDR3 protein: CATLSHSAAREQYF; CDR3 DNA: TGTGCCACCCTATCACACTCGGCAGCCCGCGAGCAGTACTTC
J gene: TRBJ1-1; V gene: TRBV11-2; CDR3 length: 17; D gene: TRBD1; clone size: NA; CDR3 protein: CASSSGGTGGLSTEAFF; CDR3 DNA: TGTGCCAGCAGCTCGGGAGGGACAGGGGGCTTGAGTACTGAAGCTTTCTTT
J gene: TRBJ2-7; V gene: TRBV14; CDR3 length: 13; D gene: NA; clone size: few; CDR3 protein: CASSQGKVGEQYF; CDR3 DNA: TGTGCCAGCAGCCAAGGAAAGGTGGGGGAGCAGTACTTC
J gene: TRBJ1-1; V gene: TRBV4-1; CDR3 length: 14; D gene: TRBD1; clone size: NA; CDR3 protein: CASSQTLDRDEAFF; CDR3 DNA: TGCGCCAGCAGCCAAACCCTGGACAGGGATGAAGCTTTCTTT
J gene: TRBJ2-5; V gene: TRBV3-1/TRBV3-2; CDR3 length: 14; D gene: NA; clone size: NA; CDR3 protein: CASSLRTVQETQYF; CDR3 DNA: TGTGCCAGCAGCCTTAGGACTGTCCAAGAGACCCAGTACTTC
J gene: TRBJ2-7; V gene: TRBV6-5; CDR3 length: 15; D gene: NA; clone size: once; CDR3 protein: CATSGWGHVSYEQYF; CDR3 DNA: TGTGCCACCTCAGGCTGGGGCCACGTCTCCTACGAGCAGTACTTC
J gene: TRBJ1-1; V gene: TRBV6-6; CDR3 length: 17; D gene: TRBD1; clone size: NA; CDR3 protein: CASSRFLDQGARTEAFF; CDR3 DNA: TGTGCCAGCAGCCGATTTTTGGATCAGGGGGCTCGCACTGAAGCTTTCTTT
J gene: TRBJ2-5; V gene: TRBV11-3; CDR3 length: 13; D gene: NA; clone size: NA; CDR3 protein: CASSPRMGETQYF; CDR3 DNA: TGTGCCAGCAGCCCACGCATGGGGGAGACCCAGTACTTC
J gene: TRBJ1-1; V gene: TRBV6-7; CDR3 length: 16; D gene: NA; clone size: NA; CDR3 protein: CASSYSSWGGAPEAFF; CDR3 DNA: TGTGCCAGCAGTTACTCGTCCTGGGGGGGTGCCCCTGAAGCTTTCTTT
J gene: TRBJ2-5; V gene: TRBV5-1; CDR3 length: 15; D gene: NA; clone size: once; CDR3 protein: CASSEDTGTLETQYF; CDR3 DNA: TGCGCCAGCAGCGAAGATACAGGGACTTTGGAGACCCAGTACTTC
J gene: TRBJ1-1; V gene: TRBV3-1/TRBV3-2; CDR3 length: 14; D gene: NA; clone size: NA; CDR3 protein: CATMGRGENTEAFF; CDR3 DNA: TGTGCCACCATGGGGAGGGGTGAGAACACTGAAGCTTTCTTT
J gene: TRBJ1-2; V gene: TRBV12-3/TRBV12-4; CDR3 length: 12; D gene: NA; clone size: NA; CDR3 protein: CASSLGGGGYTF; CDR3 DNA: TGTGCCAGCAGTTTAGGGGGAGGTGGCTACACCTTC
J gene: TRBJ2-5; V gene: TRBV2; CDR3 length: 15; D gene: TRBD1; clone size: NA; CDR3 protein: CASSEPGQGVETQYF; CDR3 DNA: TGTGCCAGCAGCGAACCGGGACAGGGAGTAGAGACCCAGTACTTC
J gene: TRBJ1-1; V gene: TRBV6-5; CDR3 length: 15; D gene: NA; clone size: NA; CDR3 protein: CATKAPELAYTEAFF; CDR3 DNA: TGTGCCACCAAAGCCCCAGAGTTGGCTTACACTGAAGCTTTCTTT
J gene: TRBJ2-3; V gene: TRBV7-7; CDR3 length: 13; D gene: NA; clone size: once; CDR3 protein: CASSPMTGDTQYF; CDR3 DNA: TGTGCTAGCAGCCCCATGACGGGAGATACGCAGTATTTT